These 10 T cell receptor beta chains came from one sample sequenced in a study of identical twins. TCRdb passed the 5' RACE reads through MiXCR, listing each CDR3 protein once. The table has approximately 1.8 million distinct CDR3 sequences, about 32% seen once. The sequencing input was cord blood. The receptors were sampled from a newborn girl in good health.

Points on this clonotype: Mismatch with germline at one junction end may stem from a read error. The J gene is TRBJ2-3, the V gene TRBV5-1; 7 bases map to TRBD2. The CDR3 has 14 residues. Germline lookup yields CDR1 SGHRS and CDR2 YFSETQ. CDR3 in DNA: TGCACCAGCAGCCCGAAGTGGGGGGGAGATACGCAGTATTTT. Residues: CTSSPKWGGDTQYF.

This clonotype turned up a few times. The chain joins TRBV20-1 to TRBJ2-1; 11 nucleotides align to TRBD1. The CDR3 sequence is 14 residues long. Germline-derived CDR1 and CDR2 are DFQATT and SNEGSKA (reference sequence). J was trimmed by 6 bases and V by 2 bases; bases with no gene match: 3. This CDR3 is CSARSGQGGNEQFF. The CDR3 bases are TGCAGTGCTAGATCGGGACAGGGGGGCAATGAGCAGTTCTTC.

The CDR3 spells CAISPLTSASYNEQFF. The CDR3, as DNA: TGTGCCATCAGTCCGCTTACTAGCGCTTCCTACAATGAGCAGTTCTTC. The chain couples TRBV10-3 to TRBJ2-1; 7 bases align to TRBD2. V was clipped by 5 bases and J by 1 base; unmatched bases: 8. The CDR3 runs 16 residues. Germline V CDR1 and CDR2: ENHRY, SYGVKD.

The CDR3 is CARHRTGPQPQHF. The CDR3 bases are TGTGCCAGACACCGGACAGGGCCTCAGCCCCAGCATTTT. V gene TRBV27 combines with J gene TRBJ1-5; 8 bases match TRBD1. Germline V CDR1 and CDR2: MNHEY, SMNVEV (reference sequence). The V and J ends lost 9 bases and 6 bases, in that order; junction bases with no gene match: 7. This CDR3 is built from 13 residues.

V is TRBV2 and J is TRBJ2-3, with TRBD2 matching 12 bases. Germline V gene sequence: CDR1 SNHLY, CDR2 FYNNEI. V was pared by 8 bases and J by 10 bases, with 16 bases of the junction left unmatched. The CDR3 has 16 residues. CDR3 region: CASQTSGGSWFDPQYF. CDR3 DNA: TGTGCCAGCCAGACTAGCGGGGGATCCTGGTTCGATCCGCAGTATTTT.

This clonotype was found a few times. This sequence joins TRBV25-1 and TRBJ2-7; TRBD2 is a possible D gene (6 bases). Trimming took 2 bases from V and 5 from J, leaving 7 bases between them. CDR3 length equals 12 residues. Germline loops: CDR1 MGHDK, CDR2 SYGVNS. CDR3 residues: CASSERRDEQYF. CDR3 nucleotides: TGTGCCAGCAGTGAACGGAGGGACGAGCAGTACTTC.

This clonotype was seen a few times. The chain has TRBV7-9 and TRBJ1-1; D is unresolved. Germline V gene sequence: CDR1 SEHNR, CDR2 FQNEAQ (reference sequence). The CDR3 has 13 amino acids. The V end lost 0 bases, the J end lost 3 bases, and 5 bases lay between the germline ends. CDR3 sequence reads: CASSLAVYTEAFF. In nucleotides, the CDR3 is TGTGCCAGCAGCTTAGCGGTCTACACTGAAGCTTTCTTT.

The chain is built from TRBV6-5 and TRBJ1-3; possibly TRBD1 for D (5 bases). Trimming pared 7 bases from V and 2 bases from J, leaving 12 bases between. This CDR3 contains 14 residues. Germline lookup yields CDR1 MNHEY and CDR2 SVGAGI. CDR3 in amino acids: CASTEQGAGNTIYF. The CDR3 DNA reads as TGTGCCAGCACCGAGCAGGGCGCTGGAAACACCATATATTTT.

The J gene is TRBJ2-1, the V gene TRBV7-2; 14 bases line up with TRBD2. The CDR3 consists of 17 residues. Germline V lookup: CDR1 SGHTA, CDR2 FQGNSA. J gave up 6 bases and V 2 bases, and 6 bases lay outside the gene matches. The CDR3 region is CASSLQTSGGAPNEQFF. The CDR3 nucleotides are TGTGCCAGCAGCTTACAGACTAGCGGGGGGGCCCCCAATGAGCAGTTCTTC.

V gene TRBV29-1 combines with J gene TRBJ2-2; the match to TRBD1 covers 7 bases. CDR3 length: 14 amino acids. After removal of 8 bases from V and 2 bases from J, the junction contained 8 bases not matched to a gene. Germline V gives CDR1 SQVTM, CDR2 ANQGSEA. The CDR3 reads CSTRTGVNTGELFF. In DNA form, the CDR3 reads TGCAGCACTAGGACAGGCGTAAACACCGGGGAGCTGTTTTTT.